This is a list of T cell receptor beta chains from one sample in a study of T cells in Graves' hyperthyroidism and ophthalmopathy. One entry per CDR3 protein, called by TCRdb with MiXCR from the multiplex PCR reads. The sample has fewer than 700,000 distinct CDR3 sequences; roughly a sixth are singletons. What was sequenced was blood. The receptors come from a woman aged 18-29 years with Graves' ophthalmopathy. Each CDR3 is given with its conserved first and last residue. Fields, in order: D gene, J gene, clone size, V gene, CDR3 protein, CDR3 DNA. The D gene is left open where the match is weak. Some rows mark clone size as missing; the rest say once, few, many or name a class of expanded clone.

-,TRBJ2-1,many,TRBV12-3/TRBV12-4,CASSFSGGGNEQFF,TGTGCCAGCAGTTTTTCAGGAGGAGGAAATGAGCAGTTCTTC
TRBD2,TRBJ2-7,many,TRBV7-9,CASSSGLAGGIYEQYF,TGTGCCAGCAGCTCGGGACTAGCGGGAGGAATCTACGAGCAGTACTTC
TRBD1,TRBJ1-5,many,TRBV7-8,CASSPDRAGHQPQHF,TGTGCCAGCAGCCCGGACAGGGCGGGCCATCAGCCCCAGCATTTT
-,TRBJ1-5,many,TRBV28,CASSQRPNQPQHF,TGTGCCAGCAGTCAAAGACCCAATCAGCCCCAGCATTTT
TRBD1,TRBJ2-7,-,TRBV28,CASSLIGWTGVSSYEQYF,TGTGCCAGCAGTTTGATTGGGTGGACAGGGGTCAGCTCCTACGAGCAGTACTTC
-,TRBJ2-1,many,TRBV30,CAWTGTDSLPREQFF,TGTGCCTGGACTGGGACGGACTCACTTCCAAGGGAGCAGTTCTTC
TRBD2,TRBJ2-2,many,TRBV6-5,CASSYSAGGTGELFF,TGTGCCAGCAGTTACTCTGCGGGGGGCACCGGGGAGCTGTTTTTT
-,TRBJ1-5,few,TRBV6-2/TRBV6-3,CASSYEDRAYSNQPQHF,TGTGCCAGCAGTTACGAGGACAGAGCTTATAGCAATCAGCCCCAGCATTTT
TRBD2,TRBJ2-3,-,TRBV4-2,CASSQAKREHTDTQYF,TGTGCCAGCAGCCAAGCCAAGCGGGAGCACACAGATACGCAGTATTTT
-,TRBJ2-5,many,TRBV7-2,CASSPPAGSQETQYF,TGTGCCAGCAGCCCCCCGGCAGGCTCCCAAGAGACCCAGTACTTC
-,TRBJ1-1,many,TRBV11-2,CASSPDGLSNTEAFF,TGTGCCAGCAGTCCGGACGGGCTGAGTAACACTGAAGCTTTCTTT
TRBD2,TRBJ2-5,-,TRBV29-1,CSGVGLAGVWETQYF,TGCAGCGGGGTAGGACTAGCGGGAGTATGGGAGACCCAGTACTTC
TRBD2,TRBJ2-1,many,TRBV27,CASSFPGGGNEQFF,TGTGCCAGCAGTTTCCCTGGCGGGGGGAATGAGCAGTTCTTC
-,TRBJ2-1,few,TRBV3-1,CASSQVNHEQFF,TGTGCCAGCAGCCAAGTAAATCATGAGCAGTTCTTC
-,TRBJ2-5,-,TRBV27,CASTDSQETQYF,TGTGCCAGCACCGATTCACAAGAGACCCAGTACTTC
-,TRBJ1-2,once,TRBV20-1,CSARSSDTYGYTF,TGCAGTGCTAGGTCTTCGGACACCTATGGCTACACCTTC
TRBD1,TRBJ2-7,-,TRBV5-4,CASSMGLDRGRNEQYF,TGTGCCAGCAGCATGGGGCTGGACAGGGGGAGGAACGAGCAGTACTTC
TRBD1,TRBJ2-7,many,TRBV7-2,CASSPDRGRREQYF,TGTGCCAGCAGCCCAGACAGGGGTCGGCGCGAGCAGTACTTC
-,TRBJ2-1,-,TRBV29-1,CSAALTGAGNEQFF,TGCAGCGCCGCGTTGACAGGAGCAGGCAATGAGCAGTTCTTC
-,TRBJ2-1,few,TRBV6-1,CASTHAGPYNEQFF,TGTGCCAGCACCCATGCCGGACCTTACAATGAGCAGTTCTTC
-,TRBJ2-4,-,TRBV11-2,CASSQQGGGNIQYF,TGTGCCAGCAGCCAACAAGGGGGTGGGAACATTCAGTACTTC
TRBD2,TRBJ2-2,-,TRBV27,CASSLWVGGSRTGELFF,TGTGCCAGCAGTTTATGGGTGGGCGGGAGTCGAACCGGGGAGCTGTTTTTT
-,TRBJ1-1,many,TRBV7-9,CASSTVIIGGSVNSWTEAFF,TGTGCCAGCAGCACTGTCATTATTGGCGGCAGCGTGAACTCGTGGACTGAAGCTTTCTTT
TRBD2,TRBJ2-1,many,TRBV5-1,CASSLWVAGGNEQFF,TGCGCCAGCAGCTTGTGGGTGGCGGGAGGCAATGAGCAGTTCTTC
-,TRBJ1-1,-,TRBV7-9,CASSLVAGVNTEAFF,TGTGCCAGCAGCTTAGTGGCAGGTGTGAACACTGAAGCTTTCTTT
-,TRBJ2-3,-,TRBV27,CASSFLGHISGTQYF,TGTGCCAGCAGTTTCTTGGGACACATCAGTGGTACGCAGTATTTT
-,TRBJ1-2,-,TRBV28,CASSFPRRRVYGYTF,TGTGCCAGCAGTTTCCCTCGGAGGAGAGTTTATGGCTACACCTTC
-,TRBJ1-5,many,TRBV6-1,CASTNAGNNQPQHF,TGTGCCAGCACCAACGCAGGGAACAATCAGCCCCAGCATTTT
-,TRBJ1-1,many,TRBV6-1,CASSDSWDTEAFF,TGTGCCAGCAGCGACAGCTGGGACACTGAAGCTTTCTTT
-,TRBJ2-2,-,TRBV28,CASSTPSDRPEELFF,TGTGCCAGCAGTACGCCCTCTGACAGGCCCGAGGAGCTGTTTTTT